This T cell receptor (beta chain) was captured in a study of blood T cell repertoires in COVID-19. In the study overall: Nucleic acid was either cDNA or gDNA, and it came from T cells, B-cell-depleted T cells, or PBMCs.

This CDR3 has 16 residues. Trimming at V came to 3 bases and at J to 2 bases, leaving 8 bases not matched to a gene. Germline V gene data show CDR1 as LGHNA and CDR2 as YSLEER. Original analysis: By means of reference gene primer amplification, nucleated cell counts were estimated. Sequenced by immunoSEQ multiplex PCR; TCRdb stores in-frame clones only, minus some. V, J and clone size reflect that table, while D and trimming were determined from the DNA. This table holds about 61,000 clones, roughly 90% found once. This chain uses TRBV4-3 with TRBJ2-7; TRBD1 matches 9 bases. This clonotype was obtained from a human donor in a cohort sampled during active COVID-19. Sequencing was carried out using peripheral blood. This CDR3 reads CASSQDPGTGTYEQYF. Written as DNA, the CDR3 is TGCGCCAGCAGCCAGGACCCCGGGACAGGGACCTACGAGCAGTACTTC.